These 4 T cell receptor beta chains were sequenced from one sample in a study of identical twins. TCRdb fed the 5' RACE reads into MiXCR, producing one record per CDR3 protein. The sample has 300,000 to 400,000 distinct CDR3 sequences, approximately 13% seen once; the top ten hold about 7%. These data were also reused for a study on yellow fever vaccine responses in identical twins.

The material sequenced was CD8+ T cells sorted from blood. The receptors originated from a woman under 30 in good health.

The rearrangement links TRBV11-1 to TRBJ2-1, with 10 bases identical to TRBD2. This CDR3 is built from 18 residues. Trimming cost V 0 bases and J 0 bases; bases outside gene matches: 5. Germline CDR1 and CDR2: SGHAT and FQDESV (reference sequence). CDR3 in DNA: TGTGCCAGCAGCTTAGCGGCTAGCGGGAGTGACTCCTACAATGAGCAGTTCTTC. Protein product: CASSLAASGSDSYNEQFF.

This clonotype was recorded a few times. The CDR3 bases are TGTGCCAGCTCACCACCCATGATAGGGGGCTACAATGAGCAGTTCTTC. Translated: CASSPPMIGGYNEQFF. This rearrangement joins TRBV18 to TRBJ2-1; tentatively, D is TRBD1 (6 bases). Germline loops: CDR1 KGHSH, CDR2 LQKENI. The ends were cut back, 0 bases at V and 3 bases at J, with 12 bases in the middle. The CDR3 runs 16 residues.

The chain is built from TRBV7-6 and TRBJ2-3; D might be TRBD2 (7 bases). CDR1 is SGHVS, CDR2 FNYEAQ, per germline. Trimming removed 2 bases at V and 1 base at J, with 13 bases between. This CDR3 contains 16 residues. The CDR3 region has the DNA TGTGCCAGCAGCTTACCTCTAGGGGGGGGCACAGATACGCAGTATTTT. Translated, it gives CASSLPLGGGTDTQYF.

V usage is TRBV12-3 or TRBV12-4 and J usage is TRBJ2-7; D perhaps matches TRBD2 (5 bases). V gave up 3 bases and J gave up 4 bases, with 13 bases separating them. This CDR3 has 14 amino acids. The CDR3 loop is CASSFGPLVYEQYF. The CDR3, as DNA: TGTGCCAGCAGTTTTGGCCCACTAGTATACGAGCAGTACTTC.